The sequence of this T cell receptor beta chain was determined in a study of control samples from healthy donors and cancer patients. Method: immunoSEQ multiplex PCR; TCRdb's copy keeps in-frame clones and lacks some. The data contain some 130,000 clones, 92% of them seen just once; the ten biggest clones take up around 2.1%. Germline V CDR1 and CDR2: LGHDT, YNNKEL (reference sequence). With 4 bases clipped from V and 2 bases from J, the junction kept 4 bases outside the gene matches. There are 16 residues in the CDR3. The sequence came from a woman aged 45-65 years in good health. The V call is TRBV3-1 (or the pseudogene TRBV3-2), the J call TRBJ1-6; 8 bases align to TRBD1. Source material: blood. The DNA for the CDR3 is TGTGCCAGCAGCCCAGGGACAGGCACCTATAATTCACCCCTCCACTTT. It specifies CASSPGTGTYNSPLHF.